This T cell receptor (beta chain) comes out of a study of response to subunit inactivated influenza vaccine. Study results and limitations: A suggestion made by the authors is that each seasonal influenza vaccination recruits few new T cells.

Note on this clonotype: Its antigen is currently unknown.

One entry per CDR3 protein results from TCRdb running MiXCR on the RT-PCR reads. The sample contains 650,000 to 800,000 distinct CDR3 sequences, less than 20% of which appear only once. Per the germline V gene, CDR1 is MNHEY and CDR2 is SVGAGI. The CDR3 is made up of 13 amino acids. Trimming left V 7 bases short and J 4 bases short, with 13 bases between. This TCR came from a man aged 45-65 years who received an inactivated influenza vaccine. The V call is TRBV6-5, the J call TRBJ1-1; D not resolved. The material was PBMCs from blood, obtained roughly 5 days after vaccination. Here the CDR3 reads CASTFLGSTEAFF. The CDR3 DNA reads as TGTGCCAGCACTTTCCTAGGAAGCACTGAAGCTTTCTTT.